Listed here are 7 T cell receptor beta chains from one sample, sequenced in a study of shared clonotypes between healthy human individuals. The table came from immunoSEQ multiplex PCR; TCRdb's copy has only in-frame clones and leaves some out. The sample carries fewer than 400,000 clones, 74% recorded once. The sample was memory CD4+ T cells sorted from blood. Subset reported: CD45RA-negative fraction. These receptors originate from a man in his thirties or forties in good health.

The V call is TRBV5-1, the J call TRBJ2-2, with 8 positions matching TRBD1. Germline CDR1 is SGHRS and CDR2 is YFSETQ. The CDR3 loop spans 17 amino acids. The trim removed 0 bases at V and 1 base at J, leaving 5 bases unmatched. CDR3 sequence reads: CASSLGAGTGNTGELFF. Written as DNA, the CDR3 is TGCGCCAGCAGCTTGGGCGCCGGGACAGGGAACACCGGGGAGCTGTTTTTT.

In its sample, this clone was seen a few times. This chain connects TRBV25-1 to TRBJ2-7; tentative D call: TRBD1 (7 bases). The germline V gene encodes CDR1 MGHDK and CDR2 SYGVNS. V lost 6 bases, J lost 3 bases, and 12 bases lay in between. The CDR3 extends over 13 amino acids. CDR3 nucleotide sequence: TGTGCCAGCAGGCGGGACAGCTTCTACGAGCAGTACTTC. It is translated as CASRRDSFYEQYF.

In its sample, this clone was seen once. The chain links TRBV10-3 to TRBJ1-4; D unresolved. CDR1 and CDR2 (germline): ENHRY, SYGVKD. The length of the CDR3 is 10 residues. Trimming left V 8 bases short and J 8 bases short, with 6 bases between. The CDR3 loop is CAIGEEKLFF. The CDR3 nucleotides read TGTGCCATCGGAGAGGAAAAACTGTTTTTT.

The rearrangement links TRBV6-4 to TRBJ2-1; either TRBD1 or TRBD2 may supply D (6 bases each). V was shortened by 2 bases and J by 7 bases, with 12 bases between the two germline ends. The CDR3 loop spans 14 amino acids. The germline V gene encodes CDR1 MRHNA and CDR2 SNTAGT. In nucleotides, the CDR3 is TGTGCCAGCAGTGACGGGGGGCTGCCGAATGAGCAGTTCTTC. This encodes CASSDGGLPNEQFF.

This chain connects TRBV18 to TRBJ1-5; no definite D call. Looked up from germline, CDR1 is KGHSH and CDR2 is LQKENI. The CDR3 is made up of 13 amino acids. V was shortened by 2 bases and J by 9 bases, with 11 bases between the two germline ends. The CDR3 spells CASSPGTEAPQHF. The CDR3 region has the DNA TGTGCCAGCTCACCAGGCACGGAGGCGCCCCAGCATTTT.

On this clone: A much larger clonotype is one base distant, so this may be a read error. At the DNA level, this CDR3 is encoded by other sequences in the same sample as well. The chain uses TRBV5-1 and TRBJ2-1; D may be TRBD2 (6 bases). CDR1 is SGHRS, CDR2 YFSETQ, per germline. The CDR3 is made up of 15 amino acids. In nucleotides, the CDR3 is TGCGCCAGCAGCTTGGACGGGGGACCCCCCCCCGGGGCGGTCTTC. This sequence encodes CASSLDGGPPPGAVF.

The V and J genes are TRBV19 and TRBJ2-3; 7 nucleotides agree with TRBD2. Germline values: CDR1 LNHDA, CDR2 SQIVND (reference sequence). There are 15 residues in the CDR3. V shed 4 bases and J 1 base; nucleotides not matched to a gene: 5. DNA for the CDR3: TGTGCCAGTAGTAAGGGACTACCTGGCACAGATACGCAGTATTTT. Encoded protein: CASSKGLPGTDTQYF.